The rows below give T cell receptor beta chains drawn from one sample of a study of shared clonotypes between healthy human individuals. The table came from immunoSEQ multiplex PCR; TCRdb's copy has only in-frame clones and leaves some out. Seen here are around 2.5 million clones, roughly 93% observed once, and the top ten hold 0.36%. Sequences were obtained from naive CD4+ T cells from PBMCs. The receptors here all came from a man aged 18 to 29 in good health. Some clones in this sample may be carry-over from other donors' samples. Both conserved end residues are part of each CDR3. Each record gives: J gene, V gene, clone size, D gene, CDR3 DNA, CDR3 protein. A D gene is named only where the DNA matches it firmly. Part of the rows lack a size; the others show once, few, many or a class for expanded clones.

TRBJ2-1 TRBV10-2 . TRBD1 TGCGCCAGCAGCCTAACGGGACAGCTCTACAATGAGCAGTTCTTC CASSLTGQLYNEQFF
TRBJ1-2 TRBV13 . TRBD1 TGTGCCAGCAGCAACGACAGGGGGCTAAACTATGGCTACACCTTC CASSNDRGLNYGYTF
TRBJ2-7 TRBV5-1 . TRBD2 TGCGCCAGCGGGACTAGCGGGTTCTACGAGCAGTACTTC CASGTSGFYEQYF
TRBJ1-2 TRBV6-1 . . TGTGCCAGCAGTGAAGCACGAGGATATGGCTACACCTTC CASSEARGYGYTF
TRBJ2-3 TRBV14 . . TGTGCCAGCAGCCAAGGGAGCACAGATACGCAGTATTTT CASSQGSTDTQYF
TRBJ2-1 TRBV6-5 . TRBD1 TGTGCCAGCAGTCGCGGGACAGGGGATGATGAGCAGTTCTTC CASSRGTGDDEQFF
TRBJ1-2 TRBV5-1 . . TGCGCCAGCAGTCTGAGGGACAACTATGGCTACACCTTC CASSLRDNYGYTF
TRBJ2-7 TRBV28 . TRBD2 TGTGCCAGCAGTTCCTCGACTGCTAGGTGGGGTAGCGGGGGTTACGAGCAGTACTTC CASSSSTARWGSGGYEQYF
TRBJ2-5 TRBV7-2 once . TGTGCCAGCAGCTTAATGGGGCCATGGGCAGGAGAGACCCAGTACTTC CASSLMGPWAGETQYF
TRBJ1-5 TRBV7-8 . . TGTGCCAGCAGCCCACGACGCGACAGAGTCAATCAGCCCCAGCATTTT CASSPRRDRVNQPQHF
TRBJ2-1 TRBV28 . . TGTGCCAGCAGTTTCTTGGAATCCTACAATGAGCAGTTCTTC CASSFLESYNEQFF
TRBJ2-3 TRBV4-3 . . TGCGCCAGCAGCCTTCTCAATAATGCAGATACGCAGTATTTT CASSLLNNADTQYF
TRBJ2-5 TRBV6-5 . . TGTGCCAGCAGACGGACAGCACCCCACCCGACCCAGTACTTC CASRRTAPHPTQYF
TRBJ1-2 TRBV27 . TRBD1 TGTGCCAGCAGCCCAATGTTAGGGGGCATCTATGGCTACACCTTC CASSPMLGGIYGYTF
TRBJ2-6 TRBV7-8 . TRBD2 TGTGCCAGCAGCCCTAGTTTGGGGAGGGAGACCCTTTTCTCTGGGGCCAACGTCCTGACTTTC CASSPSLGRETLFSGANVLTF
TRBJ2-3 TRBV5-1 . . TGCGCCAGCGGGACCCCCAGCCGGGGCACAGATACGCAGTATTTT CASGTPSRGTDTQYF
TRBJ2-3 TRBV7-3 . TRBD2 TGTGCCAGCAGCTTACTAGCGGGAGTTGCAGATACGCAGTATTTT CASSLLAGVADTQYF
TRBJ1-1 TRBV5-1 few . TGCGCCAGCAGCTTGACGGGGAACACTGAAGCTTTCTTT CASSLTGNTEAFF
TRBJ1-5 TRBV28 . . TGTGCCAGCAGGCTCACAGGGTTCCGCAATCAGCCCCAGCATTTT CASRLTGFRNQPQHF
TRBJ1-3 TRBV7-9 . . TGTGCCAGCAGCCCCCTCGGGGCTGGCTCTGGAAACACCATATATTTT CASSPLGAGSGNTIYF
TRBJ1-1 TRBV7-8 . . TGTGCCAGCAGCCCAACCCCTCTGAACACTGAAGCTTTCTTT CASSPTPLNTEAFF
TRBJ1-2 TRBV2 few . TGTGCCAGCAGTGAACAGGGGAACTATGGCTACACCTTC CASSEQGNYGYTF
TRBJ2-7 TRBV14 once TRBD1 TGTGCCAGCAGCCCCCGGGACAGGGGGGCCTACGAGCAGTACTTC CASSPRDRGAYEQYF
TRBJ2-1 TRBV7-2 . . TGTGCCAGCAGCTTCAAGCGGGCTCACCACAATGAGCAGTTCTTC CASSFKRAHHNEQFF
TRBJ1-5 TRBV6-6 once . TGTGCCAGCAGTTACTCGAATCCGGGCAATCAGCCCCAGCATTTT CASSYSNPGNQPQHF
TRBJ2-2 TRBV27 . . TGTGCCAGCAGGGGATCGGGGAGGCAGAACACCGGGGAGCTGTTTTTT CASRGSGRQNTGELFF
TRBJ1-2 TRBV28 . . TGTGCCAGCAGTTCGCCGACAGCCTATGGCTACACCTTC CASSSPTAYGYTF
TRBJ2-7 TRBV5-1 . . TGCGCCAGCAGCTTGTTCTCCCCAACGGCGGGCTACGAGCAGTACTTC CASSLFSPTAGYEQYF
TRBJ2-2 TRBV5-8 . TRBD1 TGTGCCAGCAGCGTGGGACAGTCTCTGGTCGCCGGGGAGCTGTTTTTT CASSVGQSLVAGELFF
TRBJ2-1 TRBV11-3 . . TGTGCCAGCAGCCCAGGCCCTGGGGCCTCACGCGTCTCGGAGCAGTTCTTC CASSPGPGASRVSEQFF
TRBJ1-2 TRBV20-1 . . TGCAGTGCTAGTTATTATGGCTACACCTTC CSASYYGYTF
TRBJ2-7 TRBV27 . . TGTGCCAGCAGTCCTGGGCCCCGGACTATCCGGAGATATCCCCACGAGCAGTACTTC CASSPGPRTIRRYPHEQYF
TRBJ2-1 TRBV10-2 . . TGCGCCAGCAGTGACCGGGGCCCCTACAATGAGCAGTTCTTC CASSDRGPYNEQFF
TRBJ1-2 TRBV11-1 . . TGTGCCAGCAGCTCCACGACAGGAAACTATGGCTACACCTTC CASSSTTGNYGYTF
TRBJ1-4 TRBV28 . TRBD1 TGTGCCAGCAGTTCCAGGGACAGGGGGGATGAAAAACTGTTTTTT CASSSRDRGDEKLFF
TRBJ1-3 TRBV15 . . TGTGCCACCAGCAGAGATCTAGGGACGGCCGCGAACACCATATATTTT CATSRDLGTAANTIYF
TRBJ2-2 TRBV15 . TRBD2 TGTGCCACCAGCAGAGATCGGGGAGGGACCGGGGAGCTGTTTTTT CATSRDRGGTGELFF
TRBJ2-3 TRBV7-2 once . TGTGCCAGCAGCACCGGACAGATCACAGATACGCAGTATTTT CASSTGQITDTQYF
TRBJ2-2 TRBV2 . . TGTGCCAGCAGGGGTGGTTCAGGGGTCACCGGGGAGCTGTTTTTT CASRGGSGVTGELFF
TRBJ1-5 TRBV19 . . TGTGCCAGTAGTAGGGACCGCCCAAATCAGCCCCAGCATTTT CASSRDRPNQPQHF
TRBJ2-6 TRBV28 . . TGTGCCAGCGTGGCTGCGGGGGCCAACGTCCTGACTTTC CASVAAGANVLTF
TRBJ2-5 TRBV7-2 . . TGTGCCAGCAGCCCCTTAAGCGGACCGGAGGAGACCCAGTACTTC CASSPLSGPEETQYF
TRBJ2-2 TRBV11-3 . . TGTGCCAGCAGCTCCGGTTTCCCGACTTACACCGGGGAGCTGTTTTTT CASSSGFPTYTGELFF
TRBJ2-3 TRBV5-1 . TRBD2 TGCGCCAGCAGCTTGGTTGGGAGGGAAACAGATACGCAGTATTTT CASSLVGRETDTQYF